Below are 9 T cell receptor beta chains sequenced from a single sample in a study of breast tumors, draining lymph nodes, adjacent tissues. From the multiplex PCR reads, TCRdb called clonotypes with MiXCR, one entry per CDR3 protein. The repertoire includes about 89,000 distinct CDR3 sequences, approximately 31% of them detected once, and over 7.5% sits in the top ten. Axillary draining lymph nodes of breast cancer patients supplied the node samples. Material: axillary lymph node tissue. The receptor source for this set is a female donor with breast cancer. Some clones in this sample may be carry-over from other donors' samples.

This clonotype was found many times. V usage is TRBV19 and J usage is TRBJ1-2; D not certain. The CDR3 is 14 residues long. Germline CDR1 and CDR2: LNHDA and SQIVND (reference sequence). V was clipped by 2 bases and J by 7 bases, with 14 bases between them. The CDR3 nucleotides read TGTGCCAGTAGTATAAAGCAGCCCACCATTGGCTACACCTTC. This encodes CASSIKQPTIGYTF.

This sequence joins TRBV3-1 and TRBJ1-6; 7 positions match TRBD1. Germline V gene sequence: CDR1 LGHDT, CDR2 YNNKEL (reference sequence). V was pared by 4 bases and J by 7 bases, with 7 bases of the junction left unmatched. The CDR3 is 15 residues long. CDR3 amino acids: CASSRTRDSNSPLHF. The DNA for the CDR3 is TGTGCCAGCAGCCGCACCCGGGACAGCAATTCACCCCTCCACTTT.

Points on this clonotype: Given a much more abundant clone one base away, this may be a read error. The rearrangement joins TRBV10-2 to TRBJ1-1, with D tentatively TRBD1 (6 bases). Germline-derived CDR1 and CDR2 are WSHSY and SAAADI. The length of the CDR3 is 16 residues. V lost 7 bases, J lost 4 bases, and 22 bases lay in between. The CDR3 coding sequence is TGCGCCAGCAAAGGGAATGGGGGCACGACGAGCACTGAAGCTTTCTTT. It codes for CASKGNGGTTSTEAFF.

In its sample, this clonotype was seen a few times. Likely a read error: the CDR3 ends without its conserved phenylalanine or tryptophan. The chain couples TRBV12-3 or TRBV12-4 to TRBJ1-2, with TRBD1 matching 12 bases. CDR3 length: 17 residues. V shed 10 bases and J 3 bases; nucleotides not matched to a gene: 15. The CDR3 DNA reads as TGTGCCACCCGGGGACAGGGGGCGCAGGGATCCGACTATGGCTACACCCTC. Protein sequence: CATRGQGAQGSDYGYTL.

The chain recombines TRBV6-2 or TRBV6-3 with TRBJ2-7; D is possibly TRBD1 (5 bases). There are 17 residues in the CDR3. The V gene lost 7 bases and the J gene lost 0 bases, with 22 bases spanning the gap. CDR1 MNHEY and CDR2 SVGEGT come from the germline V gene. The CDR3, as DNA: TGTGCCAGCACATTAGAGACGTTCCAGGGATTCTCCTACGAGCAGTACTTC. This sequence encodes CASTLETFQGFSYEQYF.

This clonotype was observed a single time. In DNA, the CDR3 is TGCAGTGCCCGGGACAGGGGATCAGCAATTCAGCCCCAGCATTTT. Its translation is CSARDRGSAIQPQHF. The rearrangement links TRBV20-1 to TRBJ1-5; TRBD1 matches at 10 bases. The CDR3 contains 15 residues. The ends lost 6 bases at V and 6 bases at J; junction bases unmatched: 11. CDR1 and CDR2 from the germline V gene are DFQATT and SNEGSKA (reference sequence).

This clonotype was counted many times. The chain recombines TRBV30 with TRBJ1-6; D uncertain. Trimming took off 3 bases at V and 5 bases at J, with 8 bases between the two ends. Germline V gives CDR1 GTSNPN, CDR2 SVGIG (reference sequence). The CDR3 covers 13 residues. This chain's CDR3 is CAWRTGDNSPLHF. The CDR3 region has the DNA TGTGCCTGGAGGACGGGAGATAATTCACCCCTCCACTTT.

With respect to this clonotype: Possible read error: a much larger clone is one base away. V gene TRBV20-1 combines with J gene TRBJ2-1, with no clear D. The CDR3 is made up of 12 amino acids. Germline V gene lookup returns CDR1 DFQATT and CDR2 SNEGSKA (reference sequence). CDR3 residues: CSARWSANEPFF. Here the CDR3 DNA reads TGCAGTGCTAGATGGAGTGCCAATGAGCCGTTCTTC.

This clonotype was recorded a few times. A single base separates this from a much larger clone, so it may be a read error. This chain links TRBV5-4 with TRBJ1-6; D is possibly TRBD1 (5 bases). V shed 4 bases and J shed 9 bases, with 17 bases lying between them. Germline V gene lookup returns CDR1 SGHNT and CDR2 YYREEE (reference sequence). The CDR3 covers 15 residues. The CDR3 is CASSSFDPGGSPLHF. In DNA form, the CDR3 reads TGTGCCAGCAGCAGCTTTGACCCCGGGGGTTCACCCCTCCACTTT.